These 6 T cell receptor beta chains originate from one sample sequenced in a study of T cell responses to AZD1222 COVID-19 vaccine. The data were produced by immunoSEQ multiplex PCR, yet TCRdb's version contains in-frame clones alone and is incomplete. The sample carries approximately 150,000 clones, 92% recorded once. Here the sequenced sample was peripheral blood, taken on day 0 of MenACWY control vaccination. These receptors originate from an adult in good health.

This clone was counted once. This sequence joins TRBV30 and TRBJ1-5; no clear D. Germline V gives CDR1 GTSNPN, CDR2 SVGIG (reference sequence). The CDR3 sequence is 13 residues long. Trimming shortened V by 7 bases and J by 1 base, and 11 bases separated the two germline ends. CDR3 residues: CAFRTGSNQPQHF. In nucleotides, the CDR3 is TGTGCCTTCCGGACGGGGAGCAATCAGCCCCAGCATTTT.

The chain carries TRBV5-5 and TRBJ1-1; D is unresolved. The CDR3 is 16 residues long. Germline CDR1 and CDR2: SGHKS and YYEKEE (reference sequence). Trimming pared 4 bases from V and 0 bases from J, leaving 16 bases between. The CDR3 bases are TGTGCCAGCAGCCACGGACTGAAGATGATGAACACTGAAGCTTTCTTT. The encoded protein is CASSHGLKMMNTEAFF.

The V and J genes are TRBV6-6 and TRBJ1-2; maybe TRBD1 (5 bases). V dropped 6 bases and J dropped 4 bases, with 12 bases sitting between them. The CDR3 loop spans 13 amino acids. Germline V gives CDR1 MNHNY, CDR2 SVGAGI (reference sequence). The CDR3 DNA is TGTGCCAGCAGCGCCGGACAAGCCTATGGCTACACCTTC. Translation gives CASSAGQAYGYTF.

This CDR3 reads CASSLNPGLSTEAFF. CDR3 DNA: TGTGCCAGCAGCCTGAATCCAGGGTTGAGTACTGAAGCTTTCTTT. The rearrangement uses TRBV9 and TRBJ1-1, with D possibly TRBD1 on 5 matching bases. CDR1 SGDLS and CDR2 YYNGEE come from the germline V gene. The CDR3 extends over 15 amino acids. Deletions cut 4 bases from V and 5 bases from J, with 18 bases between. Supplemented by reference TRBV9 and TRBJ1-1, the full variable domain reads DSGVTQTPKHLITATGQRVTLRCSPRSGDLSVYWYQQSLDQGLQFLIQYYNGEERAKGNILERFSAQQFPDLHSELNLSSLELGDSALYFCASSLNPGLSTEAFFGQGTRLTVV.

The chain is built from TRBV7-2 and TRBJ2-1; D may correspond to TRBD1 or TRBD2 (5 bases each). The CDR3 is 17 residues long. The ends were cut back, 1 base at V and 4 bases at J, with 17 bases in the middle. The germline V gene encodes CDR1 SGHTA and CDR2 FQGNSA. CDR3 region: CASSLGSGGFRYNEQFF. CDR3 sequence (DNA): TGTGCCAGCAGCTTAGGCTCTGGGGGATTTAGATACAATGAGCAGTTCTTC.

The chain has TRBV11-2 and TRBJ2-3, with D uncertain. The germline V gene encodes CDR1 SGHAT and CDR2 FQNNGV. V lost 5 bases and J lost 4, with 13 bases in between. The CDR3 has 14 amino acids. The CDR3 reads CASSLLTGPDTQYF. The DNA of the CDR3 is TGTGCCAGCAGCCTGCTTACGGGCCCAGATACGCAGTATTTT.